One sample yielded the 30 T cell receptor beta chains listed below, sequenced in a study of blood T cell repertoires in COVID-19. Generated by immunoSEQ multiplex PCR, the TCRdb table keeps only in-frame clones and is missing some. The sample contains around 160,000 clones, about nine tenths of which appear only once. The specimen sequenced was peripheral blood. All receptors derive from a human donor in a cohort sampled during active COVID-19.

The chain combines TRBV5-6 with TRBJ2-1, with 12 bases identical to TRBD2. The CDR3 is made up of 15 amino acids. V dropped 4 bases and J dropped 9; count of bases not matched to a gene: 8. Germline V gene data show CDR1 as SGHDT and CDR2 as YYEEEE. CDR3 nucleotide sequence: TGTGCCAGCAGCCTTGGACTAGCGGGAAGCAGTGAGCAGTTCTTC. Residues: CASSLGLAGSSEQFF. The full variable domain, with the rest looked up from reference TRBV5-6 and TRBJ2-1, is DAGVTQSPTHLIKTRGQQVTLRCSPKSGHDTVSWYQQALGQGPQFIFQYYEEEERQRGNFPDRFSGHQFPNYSSELNVNALLLGDSALYLCASSLGLAGSSEQFFGPGTRLTVL.

The chain has TRBV5-1 and TRBJ2-5; D is uncertain. Per germline, CDR1 SGHRS and CDR2 YFSETQ. The CDR3 length is 13 residues. With 0 bases removed from V and 5 bases from J, the gap between germline ends came to 8 bases. CDR3 loop: CASSLGAGETQYF. The CDR3 coding sequence is TGCGCCAGCAGCTTGGGGGCTGGGGAGACCCAGTACTTC.

This chain links TRBV2 with TRBJ1-1; D gene ambiguous. Trimming cost V 7 bases and J 0 bases, with 12 bases left between them. CDR1 SNHLY and CDR2 FYNNEI come from the germline V gene. CDR3 length: 14 residues. CDR3 sequence: CASTLKRMNTEAFF. CDR3 DNA: TGTGCCAGCACCCTTAAGAGGATGAACACTGAAGCTTTCTTT. Looking up the rest from reference TRBV2 and TRBJ1-1 gives the full variable domain: EPEVTQTPSHQVTQMGQEVILRCVPISNHLYFYWYRQILGQKVEFLVSFYNNEISEKSEIFDDQFSVERPDGSNFTLKIRSTKLEDSAMYFCASTLKRMNTEAFFGQGTRLTVV.

In its sample, this clone was seen a few times. The rearrangement links TRBV7-3 to TRBJ1-1; D is undetermined. Germline V lookup: CDR1 SGHTA, CDR2 FQGTGA. V shed 0 bases and J shed 2 bases, with 7 bases lying between them. This CDR3 is 14 amino acids long. The CDR3 DNA sequence: TGTGCCAGCAGCTTAACCCCGGTAAACACTGAAGCTTTCTTT. Its protein is CASSLTPVNTEAFF.

The rearrangement links TRBV30 to TRBJ2-2; TRBD2 is a possible D gene (6 bases). The V end lost 0 bases, the J end lost 8 bases, and 16 bases lay between the germline ends. Germline V gene lookup returns CDR1 GTSNPN and CDR2 SVGIG (reference sequence). This CDR3 has 15 amino acids. The CDR3 DNA reads as TGTGCCTGGAGTGTAACCGTAAGAGGAGGGGGGGAGCTGTTTTTT. Translation: CAWSVTVRGGGELFF.

The chain employs TRBV2 and TRBJ1-2; tentatively, D is TRBD1 (6 bases). Germline assignment: CDR1 SNHLY and CDR2 FYNNEI. The CDR3 totals 13 residues. Between the trimmed V and J ends, which lost 5 bases and 5 bases, there was a span of 12 bases. As DNA, the CDR3 is TGTGCCAGCAGTACACGCCAGGGGTATGGCTACACCTTC. Translation: CASSTRQGYGYTF.

About this clone: Other nucleotide sequences from this sample produce the same CDR3. J is TRBJ1-4 and V is TRBV29-1; a possible D gene is TRBD1 (5 bases). Germline values: CDR1 SQVTM, CDR2 ANQGSEA. The CDR3 is 13 residues long. The germline V and J ends were trimmed by 6 bases and 0 bases, with 8 bases remaining between them. CDR3 amino acids: CSVGGATNEKLFF. Here the CDR3 DNA reads TGCAGCGTCGGGGGGGCAACTAATGAAAAACTGTTTTTT.

This chain uses TRBV6-2 or TRBV6-3 with TRBJ2-5; D might be TRBD2 (5 bases). Germline assignment: CDR1 MNHEY and CDR2 SVGEGT. V shed 3 bases and J shed 0 bases, with 8 bases lying between them. This CDR3 has 14 residues. CDR3 residues: CASSYAGHQETQYF. In DNA form, the CDR3 reads TGTGCCAGCAGTTATGCGGGCCACCAAGAGACCCAGTACTTC.

V and J are TRBV19 and TRBJ2-6, with 8 bases identical to TRBD1. Trimming cost V 7 bases and J 0 bases; bases outside gene matches: 11. Looked up from germline, CDR1 is LNHDA and CDR2 is SQIVND (reference sequence). The CDR3 sequence is 18 residues long. The CDR3 nucleotides are TGTGCCAGTACCTTTTTCCGGGACAGGTTCTCTGGGGCCAACGTCCTGACTTTC. Residues: CASTFFRDRFSGANVLTF.

This sequence joins TRBV7-8 and TRBJ1-3, with 7 bases matching TRBD1. The CDR3 length is 14 residues. V shed 5 bases and J 5 bases; nucleotides not matched to a gene: 6. The germline gives CDR1 SGHVS, CDR2 FQNEAQ. The CDR3 here is CASSTLQGRNTIYF. The CDR3 DNA reads as TGTGCCAGCAGCACATTACAGGGGAGAAACACCATATATTTT.

CDR3 in amino acids: CASNRRSGSASTDTQYF. The CDR3 nucleotides read TGTGCCAGCAATCGTCGTAGCGGGAGTGCTAGCACAGATACGCAGTATTTT. This chain uses TRBV6-6 with TRBJ2-3, with 9 bases aligning to TRBD2. V gave up 7 bases and J gave up 0 bases; unmatched junction bases: 11. Germline CDR1 is MNHNY and CDR2 is SVGAGI (reference sequence). The CDR3 is 17 amino acids.

This chain's CDR3 is CASSIDRARGYTF. For the CDR3, the DNA is TGTGCCAGTAGTATAGACAGGGCTCGTGGCTACACCTTC. The rearrangement links TRBV19 to TRBJ1-2, with TRBD1 as a possible D gene (5 bases). Trimming left V 0 bases short and J 7 bases short, with 9 bases between. Germline CDR1 and CDR2: LNHDA and SQIVND (reference sequence). The CDR3 has 13 amino acids.

The chain is built from TRBV11-1 and TRBJ2-1; a weak D match, TRBD1 (5 bases). The germline V and J ends were trimmed by 3 bases and 8 bases, with 17 bases remaining between them. Germline V CDR1 and CDR2: SGHAT, FQDESV (reference sequence). The CDR3 totals 15 residues. The CDR3 spells CASSFNGQFSYEQFF. DNA for the CDR3: TGTGCCAGCAGCTTCAACGGACAATTTTCCTATGAGCAGTTCTTC.

The rearrangement joins TRBV19 to TRBJ2-3; 12 bases line up with TRBD2. V shed 6 bases, J shed 5 bases, and the junction held 9 bases outside the gene matches. This CDR3 region has 16 residues. Germline V lookup: CDR1 LNHDA, CDR2 SQIVND (reference sequence). As DNA, the CDR3 is TGTGCCAGTAGACAGACTAGCGGGAGCCCGGGAGATACGCAGTATTTT. Encoded protein: CASRQTSGSPGDTQYF.

This chain connects TRBV28 to TRBJ1-5, with D tentatively TRBD1 (6 bases). The V end was cut by 6 bases, the J end by 2 bases, with 14 bases between. This CDR3 has 15 residues. The germline V gene encodes CDR1 MDHEN and CDR2 SYDVKM. The CDR3 sequence is CASSPGQTRNQPQHF. For the CDR3, the DNA is TGTGCCAGCAGCCCTGGACAGACCCGCAATCAGCCCCAGCATTTT.

This clone was seen just once. CDR3 sequence reads: CASSQRAALHNEQFF. CDR3 nucleotide sequence: TGTGCCAGCAGCCAACGTGCGGCCCTCCACAATGAGCAGTTCTTC. V gene TRBV7-8 combines with J gene TRBJ2-1; D is uncertain. V lost 5 bases, J lost 5 bases, and 16 bases lay in between. The V gene's germline CDR1 is SGHVS and CDR2 FQNEAQ. This CDR3 region has 15 residues. The full variable domain, completed using reference TRBV7-8 and TRBJ2-1, is GAGVSQSPRYKVAKRGQDVALRCDPISGHVSLFWYQQALGQGPEFLTYFQNEAQLDKSGLPSDRFFAERPEGSVSTLKIQRTQQEDSAVYLCASSQRAALHNEQFFGPGTRLTVL.

The chain recombines TRBV7-2 with TRBJ1-1; 11 positions agree with TRBD1. Germline V gives CDR1 SGHTA, CDR2 FQGNSA. This CDR3 contains 16 residues. V shed 5 bases and J 6 bases; nucleotides not matched to a gene: 11. The CDR3 spells CASSPKGTGGMAEAFF. CDR3 nucleotides: TGTGCCAGCAGCCCCAAAGGGACAGGGGGAATGGCTGAAGCTTTCTTT. Full variable domain (missing parts from reference TRBV7-2 and TRBJ1-1): GAGVSQSPSNKVTEKGKDVELRCDPISGHTALYWYRQSLGQGLEFLIYFQGNSAPDKSGLPSDRFSAERTGGSVSTLTIQRTQQEDSAVYLCASSPKGTGGMAEAFFGQGTRLTVV.

The CDR3: CASSEGMNTEAFF. CDR3 DNA: TGTGCCAGTTCGGAGGGGATGAACACTGAAGCTTTCTTT. The rearrangement links TRBV19 to TRBJ1-1, with TRBD1 as a possible D gene (5 bases). Trimming left V 8 bases short and J 0 bases short, with 10 bases between. Germline lookup yields CDR1 LNHDA and CDR2 SQIVND (reference sequence). The CDR3 has 13 amino acids.

This chain links TRBV5-6 with TRBJ2-3, with 7 bases that match TRBD2. CDR1 SGHDT and CDR2 YYEEEE come from the germline V gene. Trimming cost V 4 bases and J 1 base; bases outside gene matches: 9. The CDR3 runs 16 residues. The CDR3 DNA reads TGTGCCAGCAGCCCACGGGGGAGGGGTGGCACAGATACGCAGTATTTT. It specifies CASSPRGRGGTDTQYF.

The V and J genes are TRBV3-1 (or the pseudogene TRBV3-2) and TRBJ2-5; D remains ambiguous. V gave up 3 bases and J gave up 5 bases, with 13 bases separating them. Per germline, CDR1 LGHDT and CDR2 YNNKEL (reference sequence). The CDR3 contains 14 residues. As DNA, the CDR3 is TGTGCCAGCAGCCAGTTGTCTGGCTGGGAGACCCAGTACTTC. Its protein is CASSQLSGWETQYF.

This clone was seen just once. The rearrangement joins TRBV5-1 to TRBJ2-3; TRBD2 matches 8 bases. V lost 0 bases, J lost 0 bases, and 6 bases stayed unmatched. Germline-derived CDR1 and CDR2 are SGHRS and YFSETQ. The CDR3 has 17 amino acids. DNA for the CDR3: TGCGCCAGCAGCTTGGGTGTAGCGGGGCCTAGCACAGATACGCAGTATTTT. Translating gives CASSLGVAGPSTDTQYF.

This chain joins TRBV6-6 and TRBJ2-1; TRBD2 matches at 12 bases. The germline gives CDR1 MNHNY, CDR2 SVGAGI (reference sequence). This CDR3 has 15 amino acids. With 5 bases clipped from V and 7 bases from J, the junction kept 6 bases outside the gene matches. Here the CDR3 reads CASSAGLAGVNEQFF. CDR3 DNA sequence: TGTGCCAGCAGTGCGGGACTAGCGGGCGTTAATGAGCAGTTCTTC.

The V and J genes are TRBV21-1 and TRBJ2-5; no check of the table's D call, TRBD1, against the DNA was made. TRBV21-1 counts as a pseudogene. The CDR3 covers 14 residues. The CDR3 spells CASRAKGYQETQYF. The CDR3, as DNA: TGTGCCAGCAGGGCCAAGGGGTACCAAGAGACCCAGTACTTC.

The V call is TRBV18, the J call TRBJ2-7, with D tentatively TRBD2 (5 bases). The ends were cut back, 1 base at V and 1 base at J, with 11 bases in the middle. CDR1 and CDR2 from the germline V gene are KGHSH and LQKENI. The CDR3 covers 15 residues. Here the CDR3 reads CASSPQTTGSYEQYF. The CDR3, as DNA: TGTGCCAGCTCACCACAAACGACGGGGTCCTACGAGCAGTACTTC.

This chain uses TRBV5-8 with TRBJ1-3; no clear D gene. This CDR3 contains 13 residues. Germline V gene data show CDR1 as SGHTS and CDR2 as YDEGEE. The V and J ends lost 4 bases and 3 bases respectively, with 8 bases between them. CDR3 bases: TGTGCCAGCAGCCTTCGCGGTGGAAACACCATATATTTT. Residues: CASSLRGGNTIYF.

This clone was counted once. The chain has TRBV6-1 and TRBJ2-6; tentatively, D is TRBD1 (6 bases). Per the germline V gene, CDR1 is MNHNS and CDR2 is SASEGT. Trimming removed 4 bases from V and 0 bases from J, with 13 bases in between. The length of the CDR3 is 17 residues. In DNA, the CDR3 is TGTGCCAGCAGTGTCCAGGGGACCCGCTCTGGGGCCAACGTCCTGACTTTC. Residues: CASSVQGTRSGANVLTF.

This clone appeared a few times. This sequence joins TRBV3-1 (or the pseudogene TRBV3-2) and TRBJ1-6, with D uncertain. CDR3 length: 14 amino acids. The ends were cut back, 1 base at V and 8 bases at J, with 9 bases in the middle. The V gene's germline CDR1 is LGHDT and CDR2 YNNKEL (reference sequence). As DNA, the CDR3 is TGTGCCAGCAGCCAAGGGTTTGGGCATTCACCCCTCCACTTT. As protein: CASSQGFGHSPLHF.

V and J are TRBV3-1 (or the pseudogene TRBV3-2) and TRBJ2-1; D remains unclear. Trimming removed 6 bases at V and 6 bases at J, with 6 bases between. The CDR3 covers 11 residues. Per the germline V gene, CDR1 is LGHDT and CDR2 is YNNKEL (reference sequence). CDR3 nucleotides: TGTGCCAGCAGAGGAGCCAATGAGCAGTTCTTC. It translates to CASRGANEQFF.

The V gene is TRBV5-1, the J gene TRBJ2-7, with D possibly being TRBD1 (9 bases). Trimming shortened V by 3 bases and J by 3 bases, and 22 bases separated the two germline ends. The germline gives CDR1 SGHRS, CDR2 YFSETQ. CDR3 length: 17 amino acids. CDR3 residues: CASSSTGGTGSVYEQYF. CDR3 nucleotide sequence: TGCGCCAGCAGCTCCACGGGGGGGACAGGGTCGGTCTACGAGCAGTACTTC.

V gene TRBV5-4 combines with J gene TRBJ2-7, with D possibly TRBD1 on 6 matching bases. This CDR3 has 15 amino acids. V was trimmed by 4 bases and J by 4 bases, leaving 18 bases between them. CDR1 and CDR2 (germline): SGHNT, YYREEE (reference sequence). The CDR3 nucleotides are TGTGCCAGCAGCCCCCTTGACAGGAATCCTTACGAGCAGTACTTC. This codes for CASSPLDRNPYEQYF.